Following are 17 T cell receptor beta chains from one sample sequenced in a study of cytomegalovirus exposure and HLA in healthy donors. The PCR contained 60 Vbeta and 13 Jbeta primers. Libraries were prepared by immunoSEQ multiplex PCR; TCRdb keeps only in-frame clonotypes and omits some of them. The table has 43,000 or so clones, roughly 60% seen once. Material: PBMCs. The receptors derive from a human donor in good health.

This rearrangement joins TRBV10-3 to TRBJ2-2; 8 positions agree with TRBD1. Germline CDR1 ENHRY, CDR2 SYGVKD. V dropped 10 bases and J dropped 4; count of bases not matched to a gene: 17. The CDR3 is made up of 17 amino acids. The CDR3 DNA reads TGTGCCACCTTCCCCCGTGGGGGCCAGGGGGCCACCGGGGAGCTGTTTTTT. Residues: CATFPRGGQGATGELFF.

The V and J genes are TRBV29-1 and TRBJ1-2, with D maybe TRBD1 (5 bases). This CDR3 is built from 16 residues. V shed 0 bases and J shed 0 bases, with 14 bases lying between them. CDR1 and CDR2 (germline): SQVTM, ANQGSEA. CDR3 in amino acids: CSVEDPKGKANYGYTF. The CDR3 DNA sequence: TGCAGCGTTGAAGATCCTAAGGGGAAAGCTAACTATGGCTACACCTTC.

The genes are TRBV6-1 and TRBJ1-5, with D possibly matching TRBD1 (6 bases). V was cut by 4 bases and J by 1 base, with 8 bases left in between. The germline gives CDR1 MNHNS, CDR2 SASEGT. The CDR3 is made up of 14 amino acids. CDR3 in amino acids: CASSADRSNQPQHF. DNA of the CDR3: TGTGCCAGCAGTGCCGACAGGAGCAATCAGCCCCAGCATTTT.

The gene calls are TRBV5-8 and TRBJ1-5, with 10 bases that match TRBD1. The germline CDR1 and CDR2 sequences are SGHTS and YDEGEE. CDR3 length equals 15 residues. The junction had 7 bases not matched to a gene; V was cut back by 3 bases and J by 7 bases. As DNA, the CDR3 is TGTGCCAGCAGCTCCTCGAGGACAGGGGGGCAGCCCCAGCATTTT. It yields the protein CASSSSRTGGQPQHF.

The chain carries TRBV6-5 and TRBJ2-1; D possibly corresponds to TRBD1 (6 bases). The CDR3 is 14 amino acids. Trimming stripped 6 bases from V and 6 bases from J, with 15 bases between. Germline V gene sequence: CDR1 MNHEY, CDR2 SVGAGI. CDR3 nucleotide sequence: TGTGCCAGCAGCCGAACCGGGACAAGCAATGAGCAGTTCTTC. Translating it yields CASSRTGTSNEQFF.

This clone was counted between two and nine times. The chain recombines TRBV5-6 with TRBJ1-2; D call uncertain. Germline V CDR1 and CDR2: SGHDT, YYEEEE. This CDR3 spans 16 amino acids. The germline V and J ends were trimmed by 1 base and 2 bases, with 15 bases remaining between them. The CDR3 here is CASSLLSGWINYGYTF. The CDR3 DNA is TGTGCCAGCAGCTTGCTCTCAGGTTGGATAAACTATGGCTACACCTTC.

The chain uses TRBV11-2 and TRBJ2-1; D might be TRBD2 (6 bases). The CDR3 consists of 16 residues. Trimming removed 5 bases at V and 6 bases at J, with 20 bases between. Germline lookup yields CDR1 SGHAT and CDR2 FQNNGV. This chain's CDR3 is CASSTSLGRRANEQFF. DNA of the CDR3: TGTGCCAGCAGCACCAGCCTAGGTAGGAGGGCCAATGAGCAGTTCTTC. The entire variable domain, with the rest obtained from reference TRBV11-2 and TRBJ2-1, is as follows: EAGVAQSPRYKIIEKRQSVAFWCNPISGHATLYWYQQILGQGPKLLIQFQNNGVVDDSQLPKDRFSAERLKGVDSTLKIQPAKLEDSAVYLCASSTSLGRRANEQFFGPGTRLTVL.

This clone was picked up a small number of times. This rearrangement joins TRBV5-6 to TRBJ1-4; D might be TRBD1 (6 bases). V was cut by 1 base and J by 8 bases, with 18 bases left in between. CDR3 size: 16 residues. Per germline, CDR1 SGHDT and CDR2 YYEEEE. CDR3 sequence reads: CASSLPPRGGHEKLFF. Written as DNA, the CDR3 is TGTGCCAGCAGCTTGCCCCCTCGGGGGGGGCACGAAAAACTGTTTTTT.

This sequence joins TRBV5-1 and TRBJ1-5; 7 bases agree with TRBD1. Germline values: CDR1 SGHRS, CDR2 YFSETQ. V lost 2 bases to trimming and J lost 5 bases; unmatched junction nucleotides: 4. The CDR3 runs 14 residues. CDR3 region: CASSFTGEDQPQHF. The CDR3 region has the DNA TGCGCCAGCAGCTTTACAGGGGAGGATCAGCCCCAGCATTTT.

The J gene is TRBJ1-5, the V gene TRBV21-1. TRBV21-1 is shown as a pseudogene. This CDR3 has 17 residues. This CDR3 is CASSKAVAEYSNQPQHF. The CDR3 DNA reads as TGTGCCAGCAGCAAAGCGGTCGCGGAGTATAGCAATCAGCCCCAGCATTTT.

This chain connects TRBV28 to TRBJ1-2; a weak D match, TRBD1 (5 bases). Germline CDR1 and CDR2: MDHEN and SYDVKM. V gave up 6 bases and J gave up 1 base, with 21 bases separating them. The CDR3 has 17 amino acids. CDR3 residues: CASRYPAGEGVNYGYTF. CDR3 bases: TGTGCCAGCAGATACCCTGCGGGGGAAGGAGTTAACTATGGCTACACCTTC.

The V and J genes are TRBV5-4 and TRBJ1-2; TRBD1 might be the D (6 bases). The germline gives CDR1 SGHNT, CDR2 YYREEE (reference sequence). CDR3 length equals 13 residues. V was trimmed by 2 bases and J by 6 bases, leaving 11 bases between them. DNA of the CDR3: TGTGCCAGCAGCTTCTCGGGGGGCCATGGCTACACCTTC. Translated: CASSFSGGHGYTF. Full variable domain (outside the CDR3, taken from reference TRBV5-4 and TRBJ1-2): ETGVTQSPTHLIKTRGQQVTLRCSSQSGHNTVSWYQQALGQGPQFIFQYYREEENGRGNFPPRFSGLQFPNYSSELNVNALELDDSALYLCASSFSGGHGYTFGSGTRLTVV.

The J gene is TRBJ2-7, the V gene TRBV5-4; possible D gene TRBD1, 5 bases. Trimming stripped 2 bases from V and 0 bases from J, with 9 bases between. Per germline, CDR1 SGHNT and CDR2 YYREEE (reference sequence). CDR3 size: 14 residues. The CDR3: CASSFSRASYEQYF. In DNA, the CDR3 is TGTGCCAGCAGCTTTTCCAGGGCCTCCTACGAGCAGTACTTC.

This sequence joins TRBV5-1 and TRBJ2-1; 12 bases agree with TRBD1. This CDR3 region has 14 residues. V was clipped by 4 bases and J by 9 bases; unmatched bases: 5. Germline V lookup: CDR1 SGHRS, CDR2 YFSETQ. Here the CDR3 reads CASSPGTGGGEQFF. CDR3 bases: TGCGCCAGCAGCCCAGGGACAGGGGGCGGTGAGCAGTTCTTC.

This clone has only a few counts. The rearrangement uses TRBV4-3 and TRBJ2-7; 15 bases line up with TRBD2. Unmatched junction bases numbered 6, after V lost 1 base and J lost 2 bases. This CDR3 is built from 18 residues. The germline V gene has CDR1 LGHNA and CDR2 YSLEER. The CDR3 sequence is CASSQGTSGGAKTYEQYF. CDR3 DNA: TGCGCCAGCAGCCAAGGGACTAGCGGGGGGGCTAAAACCTACGAGCAGTACTTC.

The chain has TRBV2 and TRBJ1-5; tentative D call: TRBD1 (6 bases). This CDR3 comprises 15 residues. V shed 6 bases and J shed 4 bases, with 16 bases lying between them. The germline CDR1 and CDR2 sequences are SNHLY and FYNNEI. Here the CDR3 DNA reads TGTGCCAGCAGAGACTGGGGACAAGGGAATCAGCCCCAGCATTTT. As protein: CASRDWGQGNQPQHF.

This clone was seen more than once but under ten times. The rearrangement links TRBV5-1 to TRBJ2-3; D may be TRBD2 (6 bases). CDR1 and CDR2 from the germline V gene are SGHRS and YFSETQ. The ends were cut back, 3 bases at V and 2 bases at J, with 7 bases in the middle. The CDR3 contains 13 residues. DNA for the CDR3: TGCGCCAGCAGCTGGGAGGACACAGATACGCAGTATTTT. Residues: CASSWEDTDTQYF.